This entry features one TCR beta chain sequence. This clone was counted only a few times. Its target antigen remains unknown. Nothing much larger sits one base from this clone, and base qualities are not available. The same CDR3 can be traced to other DNA sequences in this sample. Preparation of the library involved the immunoSEQ multiplex PCR assay. For the multiplex PCR, a mixture combining 60 forward primers for TCR Vbeta segments and 13 reverse primers for TCR Jbeta segments was used. The CDR3 region of rearranged TCR beta genes was amplified from genomic DNA by a multiplex PCR assay. On the Illumina HiSeq System, the amplified TCR beta libraries were sequenced as 87-base-pair reads. As for the original processing: A later analysis tallied some 79 million unique TCR beta chains across the 666 repertoires, and approximately 12 million of those chains were shared by two or more donors. Raw reads were error-corrected and collapsed into unique sequences by a nearest-neighbor algorithm in which closely related sequences were merged to remove PCR and sequencing errors. To assign V, D and J gene segments, CDR3 sequences were aligned to IMGT reference sequences. Each retained sequence needed at least a six-nucleotide match to both a V gene segment and a J gene segment. A rearrangement was called productive if the CDR3 had no stop codons and remained in frame with V and J, and every other rearrangement was called non-productive. Following IMGT convention, CDR3 was defined as the stretch from the second conserved V-encoded cysteine to the conserved J-encoded phenylalanine. The earlier analysis of around 640 of the donors excluded sequences that lacked an unambiguous match to a single V gene segment. An earlier analysis of several hundred of the donors called V segments functional above 56.7% productive rearrangements and segregating when the between-donor standard deviation exceeded 5%. A statistical classification framework was built for diagnosing cytomegalovirus status from the catalog of TCR beta chain sequences. In a later analysis, V and J genes were assigned by comparing TCR nucleotide sequences against IMGT/GENE-DB human TR gene sequences. In a later analysis, CDR3 sequences and most-parsimonious VDJ recombination scenarios were assigned using the TCRdist pipeline. In a later analysis, each TCR beta chain was defined by its CDR3 amino acid sequence together with its V-gene family, and reads without a unique V-gene family were excluded. A later analysis removed several hundred highly shared, low-generation-probability nucleotide sequences to deal with suspected cross-contamination and a sequencing artifact. For each public chain, a later analysis derived a clonal expansion index from normalized ranks of inferred template counts within each repertoire. In a later analysis, generation probabilities were computed using a VDJ recombination model fitted to out-of-frame rearrangements, and the results were checked against IGoR. In a later analysis, TCR-TCR, TCR-HLA and TCR-CMV co-occurrence was scored with hypergeometric tests, and a repertoire-size bias correction was applied to TCR pairs. To estimate false discovery rates, a later analysis permuted the HLA or CMV assignments 20 times. A later analysis grouped co-occurring TCRs with DBSCAN, adding TCRdist sequence similarity when clustering within HLA-allele-positive subsets. Repertoires with fewer than 30,000 or more than 120,000 public chains, plus five repertoires with anomalous nucleotide sharing, were excluded from co-occurrence clustering. The clones in this table, taken by TCRdb from immuneACCESS, are in-frame only. Not every clone is retained; where verified, under half of the shortfall comes from an unresolved V gene, and the cause of the rest is unknown. V, J and clone size were drawn from that table, and D and trimming were deduced from the DNA. The sample table contains some 200,000 clones; only one count was recorded for roughly 80% of them. The ten biggest clones cover approximately 6.3% of the sample.

CDR1 MNHEY and CDR2 SMNVEV are derived from the germline V gene (reference sequence). V gives up 3 bases and J gives up 8 bases, and the segment between their germline ends measures 10 bases. Counted from cysteine to phenylalanine, this CDR3 has 13 amino acids. Only CDR3 DNA is held: 39 bases, read in frame from base 1. This specimen comes from a study of cytomegalovirus exposure and HLA in healthy donors (dated by TCRdb to about 2017). About the investigation overall: According to an earlier analysis of around 600 of the donors, some 180 million T cells yielded 90 million to 130 million unique TCR beta sequences and approximately 300 Gb of sequence data. The number of typed donors differed by locus: about 620-640 for A, B, C, DRB1 and DQB1; 500 to 550 for DQA1; approximately 610 for DPA1; and about 450 for DPB1. Among the approximately 400 genotyped donors, 75% to 90% belonged to the genetic ancestry cluster associated with self-reported Caucasian donors. In an earlier analysis of about 590 of the donors, high-throughput TCR beta sequencing was used to judge whether each TCR beta V gene segment behaved as functional or pseudogenic. The T cell repertoires of 666 subjects were profiled by immunosequencing and related to cytomegalovirus serostatus. The study aimed to test whether signatures of past pathogen exposure could be identified by cataloging public T cell receptors. In the later analysis, no new phenotypic data were used to find candidate immune exposures; instead, reliance was placed on TCR beta sequences and their occurrence across donors. High-throughput TCR immunosequencing, statistical association of individual TCRs with disease status, and machine learning were combined to predict cytomegalovirus infection status. Roughly 5 DR-DQ haplotypes were handled as single units for association and clustering, since linkage in the cohort was strong. An early release that covered some 630 HLA-typed donors contained about 300 gigabases of sequencing data and tens of millions of unique TCR sequences. HLA typing covered class I and class II loci at four-digit resolution. Alongside the repertoire data, information on donor age, sex, ethnicity and CMV serostatus was compiled. Every repertoire in the discovery cohort had been generated on one and the same sequencing platform. A later genetic analysis took genome-wide SNP genotypes for about 55% of the 666 donors and used that subset as a discovery cohort. Among over 350 genotyped donors of the cohort, an average of approximately 240,000 unique TCR beta nucleotide sequences were sequenced per donor, around a sixth of them non-productive. A later analysis re-analyzed previously published TCR beta repertoires from 500 to 700 donors and added high-resolution HLA genotyping to study TCR occurrence patterns. Along with the approximately 650-subject first cohort, a separate validation cohort of about 110 different subjects was used. What the authors observed across the whole study: Seventeen rarely observed V segments, including chromosome 9 orphons, were excluded from the earlier analysis of a few hundred of the donors because counts were too low. Broadly in line with IMGT annotations, most TCR beta V segments showed up in productive rearrangements about 90% or about 30% of the time in an earlier analysis of about 500 of the donors. Compared with equally common non-associated chains, HLA-associated TCR beta chains in a later analysis were more clonally expanded and had lower generation probabilities. Because HLA typing was missing for some donors at each locus, association tests included only the typed subset. The classifier was reported to diagnose cytomegalovirus status with high specificity and sensitivity in both the original cohort and the validation cohort. The cohort was sequenced for TCR beta chains only, and without alpha or paired-chain data the features that could be detected were limited. Because the 87-base-pair reads could not distinguish some IMGT-functional V segments, including TRBV6-2 and TRBV6-3, those segments were excluded. Assigning TCR associations to individual alleles was difficult when HLA alleles, especially DR and DQ, strongly co-occurred. While some public TCRs were present in many individuals, most TCR sequences turned up only very rarely across donors. Correlated functional status among segregating V segments might be attributable to linkage disequilibrium, but an unknown experimental factor could not be ruled out. A later genetic analysis reported fewer N-insertions in productive TCRs among donors in an Asian-associated ancestry cluster than the roughly 720-donor mean. A later analysis associated 16,951 TCR beta sequences with specific HLA alleles at a false discovery rate of 0.05. It was suggested by the authors that the approach could potentially be generalized to other disease states and immunological phenotypes. Most CMV-associated TCR beta chains appeared to be HLA-restricted in a later analysis, and the HLA associations seemed to be driven largely by CMV exposure. According to a later analysis, parvovirus B19, influenza, CMV and Epstein-Barr virus appeared linked to several top co-occurrence clusters. A further reported finding was that TCR beta sequences accurately predicted the HLA-A and HLA-B alleles for most subjects in the first cohort. CMV serostatus was the only immune exposure information available for the cohort. A later analysis found that TCR association rates varied across HLA loci, with DRB1 alleles showing the most associated TCRs and HLA-C alleles the fewest. V-gene and J-gene trimming of TCR beta chains was associated with a missense DCLRE1C variant in a later genetic analysis, and the association was replicated in an independent cohort. The study listed over 150 TCR beta chains as associated with cytomegalovirus. A group of highly shared sequence variants was considered likely to be a technical artifact of the sequencing pipeline. In vitro tests confirmed that three of the cytomegalovirus-associated TCR beta chains recognize cytomegalovirus antigens. The presence/absence analyses assumed that sequencing depth was roughly uniform across donors, and that assumption may not be true.

The cohort was made up of around 720 healthy bone marrow donors. At the time of sampling, every cohort member was nominally healthy, though immune exposures that went unrecorded were likely present. The donor was CMV seropositive and was included in the group of about 290 seropositive cohort members. A peripheral blood sample was provided by each donor, and peripheral blood mononuclear cells were used for TCR beta sequencing. Genomic DNA was extracted from the blood cell samples with the Qiagen DNeasy Blood Extraction Kit. Sample: PBMCs. This clonotype was obtained from a man aged 40-50 years in good health and CMV-seropositive. Recombination connected TRBV27 to TRBJ1-4; the D gene cannot be resolved reliably. DNA sequence: TGTGCCAGCAGTTTGGGCCCTTGGGAAAAACTGTTTTTT. Its protein product is CASSLGPWEKLFF.